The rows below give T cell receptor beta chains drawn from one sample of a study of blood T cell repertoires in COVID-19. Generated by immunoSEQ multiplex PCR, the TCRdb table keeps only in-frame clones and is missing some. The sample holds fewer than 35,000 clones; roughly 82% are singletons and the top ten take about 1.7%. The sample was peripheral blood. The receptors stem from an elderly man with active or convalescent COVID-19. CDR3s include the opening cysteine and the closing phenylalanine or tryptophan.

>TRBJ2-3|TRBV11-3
CASSLSQHYTDTQYF
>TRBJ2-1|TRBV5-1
CASSPTSGSRNEQFF
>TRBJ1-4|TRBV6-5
CASSSWTGQNEKLFF
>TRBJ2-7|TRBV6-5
CASSYLGAADEQYF
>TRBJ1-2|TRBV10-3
CAISDQGGWDGYTF
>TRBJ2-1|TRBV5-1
CASRLAGVGYNEQFF
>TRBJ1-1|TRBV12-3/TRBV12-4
CASSYRGEAFF
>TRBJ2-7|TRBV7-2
CASSKTSGTPYEQYF
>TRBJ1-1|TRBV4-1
CASSPGEINTEAFF
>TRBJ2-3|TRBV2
CASSERRLGDTQYF
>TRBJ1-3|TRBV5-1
CASQITPGQNSGNTIYF
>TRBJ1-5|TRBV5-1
CASSLGSGNQPQHF
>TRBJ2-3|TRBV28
CASSPVLAGVSTDTQYF
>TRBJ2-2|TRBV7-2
CASSRQNTGELFF
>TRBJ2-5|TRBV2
CASSLYRTGNQETQYF
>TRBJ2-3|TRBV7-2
CASSTGVGTQYF
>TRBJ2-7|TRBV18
CASSTGQGDEQYF
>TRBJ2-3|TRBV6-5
CASSHFLATDTQYF
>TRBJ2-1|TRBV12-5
CASGLDGGSYNEQFF
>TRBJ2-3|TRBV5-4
CASSRNDRGESDTQYF
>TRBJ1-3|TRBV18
CASSLQSAFGNTIYF
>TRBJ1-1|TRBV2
CASSEEQGGTEAFF
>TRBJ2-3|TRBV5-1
CASSLGTGTRPTDTQYF
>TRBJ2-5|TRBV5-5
CASSLTGYNQETQYF
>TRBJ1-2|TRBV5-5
CASSFGEDGYTF
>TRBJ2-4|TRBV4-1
CASSQPSGGLAKNIQYF
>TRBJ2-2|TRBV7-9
CASSLARDTGELFF
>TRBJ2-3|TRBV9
CASSVIAGTTDTQYF
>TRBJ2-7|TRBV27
CASRLTRNGYEQYF